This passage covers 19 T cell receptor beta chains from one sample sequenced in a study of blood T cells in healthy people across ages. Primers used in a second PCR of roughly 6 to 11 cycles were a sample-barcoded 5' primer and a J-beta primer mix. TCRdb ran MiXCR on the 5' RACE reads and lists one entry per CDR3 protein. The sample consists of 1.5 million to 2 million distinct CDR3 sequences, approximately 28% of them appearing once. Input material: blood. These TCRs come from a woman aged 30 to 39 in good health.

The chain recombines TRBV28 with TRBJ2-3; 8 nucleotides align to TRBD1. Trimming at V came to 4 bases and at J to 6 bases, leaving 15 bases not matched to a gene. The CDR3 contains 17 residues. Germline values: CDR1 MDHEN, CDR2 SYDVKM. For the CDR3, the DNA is TGTGCCAGCAGTTCCCGGACAGGGAAAGGGGTATTGGATACGCAGTATTTT. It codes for CASSSRTGKGVLDTQYF.

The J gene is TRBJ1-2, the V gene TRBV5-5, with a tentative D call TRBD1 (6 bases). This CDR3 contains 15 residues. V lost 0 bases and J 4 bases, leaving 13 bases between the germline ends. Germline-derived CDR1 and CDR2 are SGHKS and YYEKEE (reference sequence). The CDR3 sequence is CASSLVGGQPYGYTF. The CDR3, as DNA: TGTGCCAGCAGCTTGGTTGGCGGACAGCCCTATGGCTACACCTTC.

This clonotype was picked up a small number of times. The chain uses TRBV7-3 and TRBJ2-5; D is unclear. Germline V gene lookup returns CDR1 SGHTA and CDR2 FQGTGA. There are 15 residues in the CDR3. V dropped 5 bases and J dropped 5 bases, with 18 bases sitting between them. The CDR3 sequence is CASSPNRGTVETQYF. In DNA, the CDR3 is TGTGCCAGCAGCCCAAATCGCGGTACGGTTGAGACCCAGTACTTC.

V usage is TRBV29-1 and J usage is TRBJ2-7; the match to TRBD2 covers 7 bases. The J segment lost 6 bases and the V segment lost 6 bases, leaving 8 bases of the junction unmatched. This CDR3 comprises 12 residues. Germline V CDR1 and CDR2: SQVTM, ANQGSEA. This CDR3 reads CSVYSGGGEQYF. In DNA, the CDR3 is TGCAGCGTGTACTCTGGGGGGGGCGAGCAGTACTTC.

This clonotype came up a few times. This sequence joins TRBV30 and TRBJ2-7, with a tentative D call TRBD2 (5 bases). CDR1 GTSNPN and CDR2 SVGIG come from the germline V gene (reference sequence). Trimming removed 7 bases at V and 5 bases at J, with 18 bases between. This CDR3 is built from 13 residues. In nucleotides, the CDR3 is TGTGCCTTGGACGGTGAGACTATCCACGAGCAGTACTTC. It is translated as CALDGETIHEQYF.

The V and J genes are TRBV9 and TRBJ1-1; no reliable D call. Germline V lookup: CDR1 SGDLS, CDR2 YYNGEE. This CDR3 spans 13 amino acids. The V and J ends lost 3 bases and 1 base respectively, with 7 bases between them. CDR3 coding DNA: TGTGCCAGCAGCGGTTCCCCGAACACTGAAGCTTTCTTT. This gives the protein CASSGSPNTEAFF.

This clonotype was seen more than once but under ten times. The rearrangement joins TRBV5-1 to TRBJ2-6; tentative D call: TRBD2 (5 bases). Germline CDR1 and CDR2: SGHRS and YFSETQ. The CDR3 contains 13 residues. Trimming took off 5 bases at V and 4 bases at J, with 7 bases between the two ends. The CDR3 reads CASRPGGANVLTF. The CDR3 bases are TGCGCCAGCAGGCCGGGAGGGGCCAACGTCCTGACTTTC.

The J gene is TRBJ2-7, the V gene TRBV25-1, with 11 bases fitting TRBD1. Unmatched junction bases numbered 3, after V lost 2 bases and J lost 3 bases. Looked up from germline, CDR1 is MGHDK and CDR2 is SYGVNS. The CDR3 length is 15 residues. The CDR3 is CASSELGQGDYEQYF. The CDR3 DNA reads TGTGCCAGCAGTGAACTGGGACAGGGGGACTACGAGCAGTACTTC.

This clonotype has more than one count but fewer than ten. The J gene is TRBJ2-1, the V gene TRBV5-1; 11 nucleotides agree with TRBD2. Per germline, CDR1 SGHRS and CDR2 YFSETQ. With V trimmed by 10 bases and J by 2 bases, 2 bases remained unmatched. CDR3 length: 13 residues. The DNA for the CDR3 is TGCGCCTTAGCGGGAGGGCCCTACAATGAGCAGTTCTTC. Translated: CALAGGPYNEQFF.

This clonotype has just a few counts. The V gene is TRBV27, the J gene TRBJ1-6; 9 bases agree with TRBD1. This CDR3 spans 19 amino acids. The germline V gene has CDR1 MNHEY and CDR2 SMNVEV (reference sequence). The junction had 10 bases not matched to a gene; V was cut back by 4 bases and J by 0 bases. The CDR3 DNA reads TGTGCCAGCAGTTGGCGTGTGGGACAGGGTAGCTCCTATAATTCACCCCTCCACTTT. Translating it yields CASSWRVGQGSSYNSPLHF.

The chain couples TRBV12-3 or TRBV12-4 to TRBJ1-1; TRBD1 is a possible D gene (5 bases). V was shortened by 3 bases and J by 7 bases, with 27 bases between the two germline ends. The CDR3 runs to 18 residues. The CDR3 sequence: CASSFGQGPISRGSEAFF. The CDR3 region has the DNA TGTGCCAGCAGTTTCGGGCAGGGACCTATCTCGAGGGGCAGTGAAGCTTTCTTT.

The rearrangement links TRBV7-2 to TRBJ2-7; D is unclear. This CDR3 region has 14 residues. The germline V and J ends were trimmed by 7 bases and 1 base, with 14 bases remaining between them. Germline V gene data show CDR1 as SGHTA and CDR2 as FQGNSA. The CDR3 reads CASTSGVGSYEQYF. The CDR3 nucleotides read TGTGCCAGCACCTCGGGTGTCGGGTCCTACGAGCAGTACTTC.

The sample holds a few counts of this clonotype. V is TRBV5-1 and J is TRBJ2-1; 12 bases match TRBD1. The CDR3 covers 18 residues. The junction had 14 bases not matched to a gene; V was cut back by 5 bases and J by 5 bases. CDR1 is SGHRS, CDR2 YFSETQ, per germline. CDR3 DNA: TGCGCCAGCAGGGCCGGGACAGGGGGCTCAGTTTGGAACAATGAGCAGTTCTTC. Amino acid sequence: CASRAGTGGSVWNNEQFF.

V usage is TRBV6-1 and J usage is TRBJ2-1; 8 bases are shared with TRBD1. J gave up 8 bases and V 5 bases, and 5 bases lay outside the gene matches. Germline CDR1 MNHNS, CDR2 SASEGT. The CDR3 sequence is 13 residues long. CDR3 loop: CASSRTDRDEQFF. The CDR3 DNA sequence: TGTGCCAGCAGTAGGACGGACAGGGATGAGCAGTTCTTC.

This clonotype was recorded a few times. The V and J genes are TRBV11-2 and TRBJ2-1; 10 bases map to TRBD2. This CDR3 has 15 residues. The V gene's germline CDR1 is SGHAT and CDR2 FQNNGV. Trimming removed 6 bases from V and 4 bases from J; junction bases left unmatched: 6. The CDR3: CASRRTSGKYNEQFF. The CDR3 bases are TGTGCCAGCAGGCGGACTAGCGGAAAGTACAATGAGCAGTTCTTC.

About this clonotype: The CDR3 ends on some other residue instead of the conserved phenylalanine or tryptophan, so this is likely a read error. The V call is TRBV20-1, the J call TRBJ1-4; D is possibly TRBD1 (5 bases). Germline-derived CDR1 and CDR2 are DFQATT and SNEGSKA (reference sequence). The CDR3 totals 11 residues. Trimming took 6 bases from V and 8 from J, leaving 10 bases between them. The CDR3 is CSATREEKLFY. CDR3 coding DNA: TGCAGTGCCACCAGGGAGGAAAAACTGTTTTAT.

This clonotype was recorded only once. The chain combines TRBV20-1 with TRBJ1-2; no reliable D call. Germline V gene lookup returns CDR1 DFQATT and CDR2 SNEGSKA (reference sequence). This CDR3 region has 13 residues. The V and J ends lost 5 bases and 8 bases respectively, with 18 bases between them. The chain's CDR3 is CSAGTPGGNGYTF. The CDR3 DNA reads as TGCAGTGCTGGAACCCCGGGAGGGAACGGCTACACCTTC.

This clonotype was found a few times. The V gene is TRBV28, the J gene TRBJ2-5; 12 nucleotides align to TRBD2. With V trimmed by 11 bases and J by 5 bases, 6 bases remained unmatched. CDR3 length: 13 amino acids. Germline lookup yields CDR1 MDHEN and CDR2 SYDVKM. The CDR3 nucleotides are TGTGCCCTTGGACTAGCGGGGACGGAGACCCAGTACTTC. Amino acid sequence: CALGLAGTETQYF.

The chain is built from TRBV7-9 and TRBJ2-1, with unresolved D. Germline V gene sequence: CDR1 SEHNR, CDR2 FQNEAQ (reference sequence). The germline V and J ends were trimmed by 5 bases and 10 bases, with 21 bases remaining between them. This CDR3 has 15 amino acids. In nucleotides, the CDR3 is TGTGCCAGCAGCCCTGCCTGGATGTTAGCCAACGAGCAGTTCTTC. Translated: CASSPAWMLANEQFF.